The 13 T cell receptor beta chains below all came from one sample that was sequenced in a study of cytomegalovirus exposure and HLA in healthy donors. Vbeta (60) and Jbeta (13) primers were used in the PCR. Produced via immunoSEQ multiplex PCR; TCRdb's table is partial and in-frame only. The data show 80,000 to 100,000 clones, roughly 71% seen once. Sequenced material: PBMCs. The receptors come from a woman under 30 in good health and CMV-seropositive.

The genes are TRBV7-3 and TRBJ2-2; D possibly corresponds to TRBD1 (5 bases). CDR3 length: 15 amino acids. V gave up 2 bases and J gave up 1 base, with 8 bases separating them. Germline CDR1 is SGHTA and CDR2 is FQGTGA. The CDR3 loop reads CASSLGHRNTGELFF. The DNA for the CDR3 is TGTGCCAGCAGCTTAGGACACCGGAACACCGGGGAGCTGTTTTTT.

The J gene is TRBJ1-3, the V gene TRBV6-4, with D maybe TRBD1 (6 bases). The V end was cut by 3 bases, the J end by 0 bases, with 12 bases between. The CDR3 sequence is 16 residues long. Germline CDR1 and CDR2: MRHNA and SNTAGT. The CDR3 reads CASSDHEDSSGNTIYF. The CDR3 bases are TGTGCCAGCAGTGATCATGAGGACAGCTCTGGAAACACCATATATTTT.

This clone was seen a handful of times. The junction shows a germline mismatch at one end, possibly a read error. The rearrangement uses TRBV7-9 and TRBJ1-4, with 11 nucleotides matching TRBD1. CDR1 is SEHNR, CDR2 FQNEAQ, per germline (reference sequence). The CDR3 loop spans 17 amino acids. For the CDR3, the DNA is TGTTCCAGCAGCTCCAAATACCGGGACAGGGGGAATGAAAAACTGTTTTTT. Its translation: CSSSSKYRDRGNEKLFF. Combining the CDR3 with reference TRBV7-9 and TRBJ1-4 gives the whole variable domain DTGVSQNPRHKITKRGQNVTFRCDPISEHNRLYWYRQTLGQGPEFLTYFQNEAQLEKSRLLSDRFSAERPKGSFSTLEIQRTEQGDSAMYLCSSSSKYRDRGNEKLFFGSGTQLSVL.

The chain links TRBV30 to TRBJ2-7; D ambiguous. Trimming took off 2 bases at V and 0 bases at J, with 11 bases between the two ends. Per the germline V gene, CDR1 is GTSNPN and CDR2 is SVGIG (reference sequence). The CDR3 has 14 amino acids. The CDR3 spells CAWSSHPSSYEQYF. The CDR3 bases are TGTGCCTGGAGTAGTCATCCGAGCTCCTACGAGCAGTACTTC.

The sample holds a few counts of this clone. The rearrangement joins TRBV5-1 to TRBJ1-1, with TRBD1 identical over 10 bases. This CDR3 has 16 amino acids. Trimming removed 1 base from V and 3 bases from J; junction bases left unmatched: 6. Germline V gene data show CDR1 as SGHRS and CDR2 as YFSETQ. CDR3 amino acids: CASSLTGTGVHTEAFF. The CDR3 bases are TGCGCCAGCAGCTTGACCGGGACAGGGGTGCACACTGAAGCTTTCTTT.

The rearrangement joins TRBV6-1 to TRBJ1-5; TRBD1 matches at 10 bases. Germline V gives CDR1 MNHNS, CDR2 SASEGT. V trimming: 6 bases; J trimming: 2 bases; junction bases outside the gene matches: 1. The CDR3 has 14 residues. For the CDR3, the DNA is TGTGCCAGCAGCGGGACAGGGGGCAATCAGCCCCAGCATTTT. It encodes CASSGTGGNQPQHF.

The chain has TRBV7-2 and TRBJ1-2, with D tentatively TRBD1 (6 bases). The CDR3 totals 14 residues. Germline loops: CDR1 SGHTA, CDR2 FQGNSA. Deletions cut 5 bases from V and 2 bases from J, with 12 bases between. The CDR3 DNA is TGTGCCAGCAGCCTCCCAGGGGTCAACTATGGCTACACCTTC. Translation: CASSLPGVNYGYTF. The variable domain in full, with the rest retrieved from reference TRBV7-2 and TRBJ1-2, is GAGVSQSPSNKVTEKGKDVELRCDPISGHTALYWYRQSLGQGLEFLIYFQGNSAPDKSGLPSDRFSAERTGGSVSTLTIQRTQQEDSAVYLCASSLPGVNYGYTFGSGTRLTVV.

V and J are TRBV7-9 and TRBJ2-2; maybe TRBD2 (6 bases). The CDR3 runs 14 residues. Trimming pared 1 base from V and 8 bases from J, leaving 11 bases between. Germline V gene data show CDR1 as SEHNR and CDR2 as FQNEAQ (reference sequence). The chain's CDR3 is CASSLGGGSGELFF. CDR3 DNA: TGTGCCAGCAGCTTAGGAGGAGGGTCGGGGGAGCTGTTTTTT.

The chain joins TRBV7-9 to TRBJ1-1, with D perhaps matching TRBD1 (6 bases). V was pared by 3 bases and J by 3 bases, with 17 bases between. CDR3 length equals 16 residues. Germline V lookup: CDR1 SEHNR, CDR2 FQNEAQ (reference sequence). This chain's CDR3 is CASSFPVAGADTEAFF. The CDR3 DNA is TGTGCCAGCAGCTTCCCCGTCGCAGGGGCCGACACTGAAGCTTTCTTT.

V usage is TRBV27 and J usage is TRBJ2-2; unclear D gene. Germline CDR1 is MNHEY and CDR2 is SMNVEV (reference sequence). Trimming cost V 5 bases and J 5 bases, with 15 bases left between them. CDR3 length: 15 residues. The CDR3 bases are TGTGCCAGCAGTGTCAGCACAGCTTTTACCGGGGAGCTGTTTTTT. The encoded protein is CASSVSTAFTGELFF.

CDR3 residues: CASSSSGRPQETQYF. The CDR3 DNA is TGTGCCAGCAGCTCAAGCGGGAGACCTCAAGAGACCCAGTACTTC. The rearrangement links TRBV9 to TRBJ2-5, with TRBD2 identical over 8 bases. Germline CDR1 reads SGDLS; CDR2 reads YYNGEE. V lost 4 bases, J lost 2 bases, and 7 bases stayed unmatched. This CDR3 spans 15 amino acids.

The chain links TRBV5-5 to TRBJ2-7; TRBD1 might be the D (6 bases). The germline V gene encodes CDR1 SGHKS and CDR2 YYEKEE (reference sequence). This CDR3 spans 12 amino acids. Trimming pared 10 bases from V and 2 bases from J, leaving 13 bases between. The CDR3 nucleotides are TGTGCCCCTGAAGGGGGACCCTACGAGCAGTACTTC. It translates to CAPEGGPYEQYF.

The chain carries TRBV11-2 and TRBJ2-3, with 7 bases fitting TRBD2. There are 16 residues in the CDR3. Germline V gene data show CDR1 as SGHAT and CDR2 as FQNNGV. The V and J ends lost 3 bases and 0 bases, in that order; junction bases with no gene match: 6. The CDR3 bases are TGTGCCAGCAGCTTCGGAGCGGGGCCCAGCACAGATACGCAGTATTTT. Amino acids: CASSFGAGPSTDTQYF.